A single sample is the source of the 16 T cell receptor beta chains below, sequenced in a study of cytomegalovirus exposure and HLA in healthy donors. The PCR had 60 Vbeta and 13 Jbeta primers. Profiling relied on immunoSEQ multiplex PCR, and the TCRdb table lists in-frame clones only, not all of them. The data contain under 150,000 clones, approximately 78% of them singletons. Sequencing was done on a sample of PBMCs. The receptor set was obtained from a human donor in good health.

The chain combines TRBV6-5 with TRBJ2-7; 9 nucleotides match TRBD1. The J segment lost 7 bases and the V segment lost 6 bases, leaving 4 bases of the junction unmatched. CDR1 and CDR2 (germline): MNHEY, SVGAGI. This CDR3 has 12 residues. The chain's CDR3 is CASRGGTGEQYF. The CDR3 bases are TGTGCCAGCAGAGGCGGGACAGGGGAGCAGTACTTC.

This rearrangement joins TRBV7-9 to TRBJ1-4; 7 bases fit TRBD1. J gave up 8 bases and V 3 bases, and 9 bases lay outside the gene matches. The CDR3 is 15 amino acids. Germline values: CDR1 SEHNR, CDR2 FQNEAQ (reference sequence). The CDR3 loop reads CASSLGDSKDEKLFF. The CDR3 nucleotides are TGTGCCAGCAGCTTGGGGGACAGCAAAGACGAAAAACTGTTTTTT.

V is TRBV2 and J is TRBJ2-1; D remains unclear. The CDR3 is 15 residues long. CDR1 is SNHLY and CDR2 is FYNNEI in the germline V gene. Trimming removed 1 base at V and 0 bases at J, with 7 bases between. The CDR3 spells CASSEGLISYNEQFF. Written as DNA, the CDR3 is TGTGCCAGCAGTGAAGGGCTGATCTCCTACAATGAGCAGTTCTTC. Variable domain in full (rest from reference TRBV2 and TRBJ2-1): EPEVTQTPSHQVTQMGQEVILRCVPISNHLYFYWYRQILGQKVEFLVSFYNNEISEKSEIFDDQFSVERPDGSNFTLKIRSTKLEDSAMYFCASSEGLISYNEQFFGPGTRLTVL.

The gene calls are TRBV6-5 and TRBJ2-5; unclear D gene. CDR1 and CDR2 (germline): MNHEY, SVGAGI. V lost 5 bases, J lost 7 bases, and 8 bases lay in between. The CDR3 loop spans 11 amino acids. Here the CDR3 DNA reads TGTGCCAGCAGTGCAGGTCGGACCCAGTACTTC. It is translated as CASSAGRTQYF.

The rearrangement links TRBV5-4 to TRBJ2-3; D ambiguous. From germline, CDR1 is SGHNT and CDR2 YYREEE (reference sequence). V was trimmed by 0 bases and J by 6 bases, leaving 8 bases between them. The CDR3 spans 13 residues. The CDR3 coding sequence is TGTGCCAGCAGCTTGGAATTGCGGGATACGCAGTATTTT. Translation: CASSLELRDTQYF. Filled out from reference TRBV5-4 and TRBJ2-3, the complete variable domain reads ETGVTQSPTHLIKTRGQQVTLRCSSQSGHNTVSWYQQALGQGPQFIFQYYREEENGRGNFPPRFSGLQFPNYSSELNVNALELDDSALYLCASSLELRDTQYFGPGTRLTVL.

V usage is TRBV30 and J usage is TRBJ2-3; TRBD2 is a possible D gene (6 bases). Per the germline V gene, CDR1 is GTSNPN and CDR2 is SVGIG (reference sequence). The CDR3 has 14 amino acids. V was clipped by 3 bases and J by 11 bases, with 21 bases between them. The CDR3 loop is CAWRRLRDQGEQYF. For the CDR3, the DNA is TGTGCCTGGAGAAGATTGCGGGACCAGGGCGAGCAGTATTTT.

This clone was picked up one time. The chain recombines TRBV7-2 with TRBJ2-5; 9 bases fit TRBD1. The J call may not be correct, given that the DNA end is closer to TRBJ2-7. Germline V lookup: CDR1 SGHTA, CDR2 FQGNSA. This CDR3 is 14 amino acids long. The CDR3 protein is CASSSRDRDYEQYF. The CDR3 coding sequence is TGTGCCAGCAGCTCCCGGGACAGGGACTACGAGCAGTACTTC.

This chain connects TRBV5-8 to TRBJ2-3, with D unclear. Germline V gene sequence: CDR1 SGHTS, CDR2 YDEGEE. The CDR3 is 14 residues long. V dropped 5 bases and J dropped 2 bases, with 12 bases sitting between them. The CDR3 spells CASSLTQITDTQYF. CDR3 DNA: TGTGCCAGCAGTCTTACACAGATCACAGATACGCAGTATTTT.

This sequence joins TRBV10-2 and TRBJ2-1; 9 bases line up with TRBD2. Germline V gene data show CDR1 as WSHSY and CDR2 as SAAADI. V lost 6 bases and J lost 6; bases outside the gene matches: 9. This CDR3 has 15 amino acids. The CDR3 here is CASRPASGTSNEQFF. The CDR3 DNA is TGCGCCAGCAGACCAGCTAGCGGGACCAGCAATGAGCAGTTCTTC.

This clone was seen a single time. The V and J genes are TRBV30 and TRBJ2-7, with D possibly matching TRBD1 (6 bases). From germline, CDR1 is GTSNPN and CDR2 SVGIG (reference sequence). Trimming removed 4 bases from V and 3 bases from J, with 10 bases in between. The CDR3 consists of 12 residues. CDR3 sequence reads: CAWKTGNYEQYF. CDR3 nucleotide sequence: TGTGCCTGGAAAACAGGGAACTACGAGCAGTACTTC. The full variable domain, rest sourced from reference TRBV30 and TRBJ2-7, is SQTIHQWPATLVQPVGSPLSLECTVEGTSNPNLYWYRQAAGRGLQLLFYSVGIGQISSEVPQNLSASRPQDRQFILSSKKLLLSDSGFYLCAWKTGNYEQYFGPGTRLTVT.

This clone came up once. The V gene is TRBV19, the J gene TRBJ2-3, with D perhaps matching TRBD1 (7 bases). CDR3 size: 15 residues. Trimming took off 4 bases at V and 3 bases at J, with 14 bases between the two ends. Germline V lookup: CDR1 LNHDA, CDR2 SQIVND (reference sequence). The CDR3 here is CASSTPGGGTDTQYF. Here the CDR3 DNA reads TGTGCCAGTAGTACCCCAGGGGGAGGAACAGATACGCAGTATTTT.

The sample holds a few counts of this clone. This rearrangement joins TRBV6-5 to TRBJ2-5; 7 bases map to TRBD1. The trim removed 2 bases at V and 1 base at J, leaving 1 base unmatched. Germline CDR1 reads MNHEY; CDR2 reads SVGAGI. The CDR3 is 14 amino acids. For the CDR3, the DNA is TGTGCCAGCAGTTACAGGGGGCGCCAAGAGACCCAGTACTTC. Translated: CASSYRGRQETQYF.

The chain's CDR3 is CASSYRDRANYGYTF. The CDR3 region has the DNA TGTGCCAGCAGTTACCGGGACAGGGCCAACTATGGCTACACCTTC. This sequence joins TRBV6-5 and TRBJ1-2, with 9 nucleotides matching TRBD1. CDR3 length equals 15 residues. Losses at the gene ends were 2 bases for V and 2 bases for J; bases not matched to a gene: 3. Germline lookup yields CDR1 MNHEY and CDR2 SVGAGI.

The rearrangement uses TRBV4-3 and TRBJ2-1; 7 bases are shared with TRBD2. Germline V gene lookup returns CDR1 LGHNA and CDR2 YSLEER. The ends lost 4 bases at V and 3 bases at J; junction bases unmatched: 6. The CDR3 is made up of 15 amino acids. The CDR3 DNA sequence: TGCGCCAGCAGCCCCCGACTAGCCGGCTACAATGAGCAGTTCTTC. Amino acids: CASSPRLAGYNEQFF.

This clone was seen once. CDR3 sequence: CASSARQGSIHEQYF. The CDR3 coding sequence is TGTGCCAGCAGCGCCAGACAGGGGAGTATTCACGAGCAGTACTTC. V and J are TRBV7-3 and TRBJ2-5, with TRBD1 matching over 8 bases. The last part of the DNA fits TRBJ2-7 better; the J call may be wrong. Looked up from germline, CDR1 is SGHTA and CDR2 is FQGTGA. CDR3 size: 15 residues.

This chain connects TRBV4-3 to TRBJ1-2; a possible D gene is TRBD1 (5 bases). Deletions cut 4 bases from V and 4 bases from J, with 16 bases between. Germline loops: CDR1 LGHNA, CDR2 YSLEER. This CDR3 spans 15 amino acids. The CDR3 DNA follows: TGCGCCAGCAGCCGGGAAAGTAGGGGCCGCTATGGCTACACCTTC. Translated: CASSRESRGRYGYTF.